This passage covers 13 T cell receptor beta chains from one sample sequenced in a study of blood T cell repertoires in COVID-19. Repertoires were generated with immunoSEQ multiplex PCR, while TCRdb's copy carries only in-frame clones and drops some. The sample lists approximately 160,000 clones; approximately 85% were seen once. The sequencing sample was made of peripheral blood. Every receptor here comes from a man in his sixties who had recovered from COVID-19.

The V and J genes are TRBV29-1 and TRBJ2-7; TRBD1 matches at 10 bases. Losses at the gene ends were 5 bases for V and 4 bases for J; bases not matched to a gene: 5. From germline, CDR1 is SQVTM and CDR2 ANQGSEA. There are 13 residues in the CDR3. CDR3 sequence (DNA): TGCAGCGTTTCCGGGACAGGGGTTTACGAGCAGTACTTC. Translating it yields CSVSGTGVYEQYF.

The CDR3 spells CASSFSGGGTDTQYF. The CDR3 coding sequence is TGCGCCAGCAGCTTTAGCGGGGGAGGCACAGATACGCAGTATTTT. This sequence joins TRBV5-1 and TRBJ2-3; 9 bases agree with TRBD2. The V and J ends lost 2 bases and 1 base, in that order; junction bases with no gene match: 2. The CDR3 is 15 amino acids. Germline V gene data show CDR1 as SGHRS and CDR2 as YFSETQ.

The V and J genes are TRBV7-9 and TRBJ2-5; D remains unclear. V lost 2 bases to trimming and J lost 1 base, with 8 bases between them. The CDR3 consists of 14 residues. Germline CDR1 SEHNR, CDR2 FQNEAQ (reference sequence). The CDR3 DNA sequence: TGTGCCAGCAGCTTATCGTACAGCCAAGAGACCCAGTACTTC. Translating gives CASSLSYSQETQYF.

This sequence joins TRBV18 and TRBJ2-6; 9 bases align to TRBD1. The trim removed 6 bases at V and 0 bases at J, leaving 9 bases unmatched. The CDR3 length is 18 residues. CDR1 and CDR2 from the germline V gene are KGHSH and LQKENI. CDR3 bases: TGTGCCAGCTCGCCTCGGGACAGGGACAACTCTGGGGCCAACGTCCTGACTTTC. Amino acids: CASSPRDRDNSGANVLTF.

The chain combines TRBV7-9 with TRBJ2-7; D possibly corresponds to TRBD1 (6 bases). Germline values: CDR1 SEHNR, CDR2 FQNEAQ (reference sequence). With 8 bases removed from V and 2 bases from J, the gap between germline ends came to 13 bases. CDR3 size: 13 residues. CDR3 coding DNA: TGTGCCAGCTCTTACAGGGAGACCTACGAGCAGTACTTC. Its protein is CASSYRETYEQYF.

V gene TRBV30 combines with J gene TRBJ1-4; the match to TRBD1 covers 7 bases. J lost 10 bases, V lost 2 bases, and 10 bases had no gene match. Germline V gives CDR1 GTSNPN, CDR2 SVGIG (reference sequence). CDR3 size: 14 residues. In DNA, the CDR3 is TGTGCCTGGAGTTTCGGACAGGCAGGACGAAAACTGTTTTTT. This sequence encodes CAWSFGQAGRKLFF.

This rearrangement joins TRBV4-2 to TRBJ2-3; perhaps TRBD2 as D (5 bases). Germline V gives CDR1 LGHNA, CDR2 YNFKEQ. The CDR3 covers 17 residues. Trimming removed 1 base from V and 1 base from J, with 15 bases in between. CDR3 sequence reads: CASSQVPTSSGTDTQYF. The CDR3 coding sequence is TGTGCCAGCAGCCAAGTCCCCACTAGTTCGGGCACAGATACGCAGTATTTT.

The CDR3 coding sequence is TGTGCCAGCAGTGAGACAGGTTTGGAGGACGGCTACACCTTC. It specifies CASSETGLEDGYTF. The rearrangement uses TRBV25-1 and TRBJ1-2; D possibly corresponds to TRBD1 (6 bases). CDR1 and CDR2 (germline): MGHDK, SYGVNS. CDR3 size: 14 residues. Between the trimmed V and J ends, which lost 3 bases and 8 bases, there was a span of 16 bases.

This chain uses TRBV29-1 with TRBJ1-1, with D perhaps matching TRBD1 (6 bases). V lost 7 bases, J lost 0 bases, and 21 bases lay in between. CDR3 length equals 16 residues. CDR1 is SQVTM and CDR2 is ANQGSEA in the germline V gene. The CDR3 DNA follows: TGCAGCGCCTCTGTTGGTGGGGGGGCCATGAACACTGAAGCTTTCTTT. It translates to CSASVGGGAMNTEAFF.

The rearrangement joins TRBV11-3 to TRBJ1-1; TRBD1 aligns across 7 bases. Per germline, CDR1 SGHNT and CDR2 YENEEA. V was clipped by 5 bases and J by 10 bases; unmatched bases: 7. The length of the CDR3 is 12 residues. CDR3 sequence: CASSPEGGRAFF. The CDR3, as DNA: TGTGCCAGCAGCCCCGAAGGGGGCCGAGCTTTCTTT. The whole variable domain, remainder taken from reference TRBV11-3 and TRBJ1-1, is EAGVVQSPRYKIIEKKQPVAFWCNPISGHNTLYWYLQNLGQGPELLIRYENEEAVDDSQLPKDRFSAERLKGVDSTLKIQPAELGDSAVYLCASSPEGGRAFFGQGTRLTVV.

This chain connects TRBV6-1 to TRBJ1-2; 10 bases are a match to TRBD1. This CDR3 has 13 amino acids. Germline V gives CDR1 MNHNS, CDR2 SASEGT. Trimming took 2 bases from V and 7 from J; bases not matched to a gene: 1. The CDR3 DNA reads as TGTGCCAGCAGTGAATGGGACAGGGGTGGCTACACCTTC. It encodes CASSEWDRGGYTF.

The CDR3 region is CASSQIIGQGMSETQYF. In DNA, the CDR3 is TGTGCCAGCAGCCAAATAATAGGACAGGGCATGTCGGAGACCCAGTACTTC. This chain connects TRBV4-2 to TRBJ2-5, with 8 bases aligning to TRBD1. Germline lookup yields CDR1 LGHNA and CDR2 YNFKEQ. The CDR3 sequence is 17 residues long. V lost 2 bases to trimming and J lost 5 bases; unmatched junction nucleotides: 13.

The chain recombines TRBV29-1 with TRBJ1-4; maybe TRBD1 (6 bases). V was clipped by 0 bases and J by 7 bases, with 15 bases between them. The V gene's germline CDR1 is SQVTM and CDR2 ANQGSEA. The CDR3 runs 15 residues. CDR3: CSVEDPTGRGEKLFF. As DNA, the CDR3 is TGCAGCGTTGAAGATCCGACAGGAAGGGGTGAAAAACTGTTTTTT.